This T cell receptor beta chain was sequenced for a study of cytomegalovirus exposure and HLA in healthy donors. Notes on the study in general: A later analysis found most CMV-associated TCR beta chains apparently HLA-restricted. Some segments of the V type, notably TRBV6-2 and TRBV6-3, were excluded as indistinguishable.

The PCR employed 60 Vbeta primers together with 13 Jbeta primers. Method: immunoSEQ multiplex PCR; TCRdb's copy keeps in-frame clones and lacks some. The sample records over 110,000 clones, 80% being singletons. Trimming at V came to 1 base and at J to 8 bases, leaving 13 bases not matched to a gene. CDR1 is SGHVS, CDR2 FQNEAQ, per germline. The CDR3 runs 16 residues. On this clone: Its cognate antigen is unknown. This sample also contains other DNA sequences that code for the same CDR3.

The chain joins TRBV7-8 to TRBJ1-1; 7 bases match TRBD1. The sample was PBMCs. This receptor was identified in a male donor in good health and CMV-seropositive. This CDR3 reads CASSLVGGHRGGEAFF. In DNA form, the CDR3 reads TGTGCCAGCAGCTTAGTTGGGGGGCACAGGGGCGGCGAAGCTTTCTTT.